These 8 T cell receptor beta chains came from one sample sequenced in a study of regulatory T cells in long-lasting Graves disease. According to the study, TCR beta libraries were built with iRepertoire HTBI primers and CDR3-region Arm-PCR. One entry per CDR3 protein results from TCRdb running MiXCR on the multiplex PCR reads. The table lists 400,000 or so distinct CDR3 sequences, 20% to 30% of them singletons. Described time point: persistent/refractory GD, antithyroid drugs over 5 years with positive TRAb. The TCR library was prepared using RNA isolated from PBMCs. Specimen: peripheral blood mononuclear cells (PBMCs), collected when the disease was refractory, from a patient treated with antithyroid drugs. These receptors were obtained from a female donor with Graves disease.

This clonotype turned up a few times. The chain recombines TRBV7-9 with TRBJ1-1; 7 positions agree with TRBD1. From germline, CDR1 is SEHNR and CDR2 FQNEAQ (reference sequence). After removal of 2 bases from V and 3 bases from J, the junction contained 15 bases not matched to a gene. The CDR3 loop spans 18 amino acids. CDR3 protein: CASSLKSSTGYMYTEAFF. CDR3 bases: TGTGCCAGCAGCTTAAAGTCCTCGACAGGGTATATGTACACTGAAGCTTTCTTT.

The gene calls are TRBV9 and TRBJ2-7; D remains ambiguous. In germline, CDR1 is SGDLS, CDR2 YYNGEE. This CDR3 comprises 17 residues. The ends were cut back, 5 bases at V and 2 bases at J, with 23 bases in the middle. The DNA of the CDR3 is TGTGCCAGCAGAGATCGACCCTTGGTTATGGATACCTACGAGCAGTACTTC. Amino acid sequence: CASRDRPLVMDTYEQYF. The entire variable domain, with the rest obtained from reference TRBV9 and TRBJ2-7, is as follows: DSGVTQTPKHLITATGQRVTLRCSPRSGDLSVYWYQQSLDQGLQFLIQYYNGEERAKGNILERFSAQQFPDLHSELNLSSLELGDSALYFCASRDRPLVMDTYEQYFGPGTRLTVT.

This chain uses TRBV5-1 with TRBJ2-2; D might be TRBD2 (5 bases). The CDR3 is made up of 16 amino acids. CDR1 is SGHRS, CDR2 YFSETQ, per germline. Trimming took 1 base from V and 3 from J, leaving 13 bases between them. CDR3 coding DNA: TGCGCCAGCAGCTTGCAAGGGAGACGGGACACCGGGGAGCTGTTTTTT. Its protein product is CASSLQGRRDTGELFF. The variable domain in full, completed from reference TRBV5-1 and TRBJ2-2, reads KAGVTQTPRYLIKTRGQQVTLSCSPISGHRSVSWYQQTPGQGLQFLFEYFSETQRNKGNFPGRFSGRQFSNSRSEMNVSTLELGDSALYLCASSLQGRRDTGELFFGEGSRLTVL.

The CDR3 spells CASSLATGTGPYEQYF. Written as DNA, the CDR3 is TGTGCCAGCAGCTTAGCGACAGGGACCGGCCCGTACGAGCAGTACTTC. The V gene is TRBV7-6, the J gene TRBJ2-7; 7 positions agree with TRBD1. Trimming removed 0 bases from V and 4 bases from J; junction bases left unmatched: 9. In germline, CDR1 is SGHVS, CDR2 FNYEAQ. The CDR3 loop spans 16 amino acids.

This clonotype has a handful of counts. The chain employs TRBV5-5 and TRBJ1-2; D may be TRBD1 (6 bases). Germline V gene lookup returns CDR1 SGHKS and CDR2 YYEKEE (reference sequence). V was trimmed by 4 bases and J by 8 bases, leaving 24 bases between them. This CDR3 has 16 amino acids. For the CDR3, the DNA is TGTGCCAGCAGCCCGGGGCCGGAGCAGGGGATGATCGGCTACACCTTC. Amino acid sequence: CASSPGPEQGMIGYTF.

This clonotype turned up a few times. V and J are TRBV7-9 and TRBJ1-2; a weak D match, TRBD1 (6 bases). Germline CDR1 SEHNR, CDR2 FQNEAQ (reference sequence). Deletions cut 6 bases from V and 8 bases from J, with 16 bases between. This CDR3 comprises 13 residues. The CDR3 spells CASSTTGPLGYTF. The CDR3 nucleotides read TGTGCCAGCAGTACGACAGGTCCGTTGGGCTACACCTTC. Combining the CDR3 with reference TRBV7-9 and TRBJ1-2 gives the whole variable domain DTGVSQNPRHKITKRGQNVTFRCDPISEHNRLYWYRQTLGQGPEFLTYFQNEAQLEKSRLLSDRFSAERPKGSFSTLEIQRTEQGDSAMYLCASSTTGPLGYTFGSGTRLTVV.

There are a few counts of this clonotype. This rearrangement joins TRBV29-1 to TRBJ2-6, with TRBD2 matching 7 bases. Losses at the gene ends were 5 bases for V and 2 bases for J; bases not matched to a gene: 3. Germline CDR1 is SQVTM and CDR2 is ANQGSEA. The CDR3 sequence is 14 residues long. The CDR3 coding sequence is TGCAGCGTTCTTGCGGGGGCTGGGGCCAACGTCCTGACTTTC. Translating it yields CSVLAGAGANVLTF.

The rearrangement links TRBV7-9 to TRBJ2-1, with 12 positions matching TRBD2. After removal of 5 bases from V and 4 bases from J, the junction contained 12 bases not matched to a gene. This CDR3 comprises 18 residues. CDR1 and CDR2 from the germline V gene are SEHNR and FQNEAQ (reference sequence). The CDR3 is CASSLTPSGRAQYNEQFF. For the CDR3, the DNA is TGTGCCAGCAGCCTAACTCCTAGCGGGAGGGCCCAATACAATGAGCAGTTCTTC. Supplemented by reference TRBV7-9 and TRBJ2-1, the full variable domain reads DTGVSQNPRHKITKRGQNVTFRCDPISEHNRLYWYRQTLGQGPEFLTYFQNEAQLEKSRLLSDRFSAERPKGSFSTLEIQRTEQGDSAMYLCASSLTPSGRAQYNEQFFGPGTRLTVL.